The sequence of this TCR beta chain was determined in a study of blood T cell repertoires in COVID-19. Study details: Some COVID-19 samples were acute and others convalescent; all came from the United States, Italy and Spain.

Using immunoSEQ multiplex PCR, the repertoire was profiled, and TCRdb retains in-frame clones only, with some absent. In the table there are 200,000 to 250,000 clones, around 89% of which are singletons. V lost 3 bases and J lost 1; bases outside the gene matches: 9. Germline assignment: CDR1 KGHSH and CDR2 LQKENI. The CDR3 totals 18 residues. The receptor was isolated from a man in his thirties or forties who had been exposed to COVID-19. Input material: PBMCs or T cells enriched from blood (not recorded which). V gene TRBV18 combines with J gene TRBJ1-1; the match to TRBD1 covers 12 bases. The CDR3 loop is CASSPGTGGLKGNTEAFF. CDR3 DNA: TGTGCCAGCTCACCCGGGACAGGGGGCCTAAAGGGGAACACTGAAGCTTTCTTT.